The 8 T cell receptor beta chains given below trace back to one sample, sequenced in a study of blood T cell repertoires in COVID-19 (dated by TCRdb to 2018 to 2020). Libraries came from the immunoSEQ multiplex PCR assay. Held by TCRdb, this immuneACCESS table contains in-frame sequences only and omits some clones. Under half of the omission traces to an unresolved V gene where checked; the cause of the rest is unknown. The sample includes around 15,000 clones, with roughly 80% observed a single time. The top ten constitute around 15% of the sample. The sequenced material came from peripheral blood. The receptors were sampled from a man aged 35-49 years with active or convalescent COVID-19.

The chain recombines TRBV7-6 with TRBJ2-1; D might be TRBD1 (7 bases). CDR1 and CDR2 (germline): SGHVS, FNYEAQ. Trimming left V 4 bases short and J 4 bases short, with 14 bases between. This CDR3 has 15 amino acids. DNA of the CDR3: TGTGCCAGCAGCTCTCAGGGGGGAAGTTACAATGAGCAGTTCTTC. Encoded protein: CASSSQGGSYNEQFF.

The chain joins TRBV7-9 to TRBJ1-4; 7 positions match TRBD1. CDR3 length equals 15 residues. Unmatched junction bases numbered 8, after V lost 2 bases and J lost 8 bases. Looked up from germline, CDR1 is SEHNR and CDR2 is FQNEAQ (reference sequence). In nucleotides, the CDR3 is TGTGCCAGCAGCTTATTGACAGGGACGGGGGAAAAACTGTTTTTT. The encoded protein is CASSLLTGTGEKLFF.

By share, this clone counts as large (0.1 to 1%). The V call is TRBV19, the J call TRBJ1-2, with 7 bases that match TRBD1. The junction had 6 bases not matched to a gene; V was cut back by 7 bases and J by 7 bases. This CDR3 spans 12 amino acids. The germline V gene encodes CDR1 LNHDA and CDR2 SQIVND (reference sequence). Written as DNA, the CDR3 is TGTGCCAGTACCGAGAACAGGGGTGGCTACACCTTC. This codes for CASTENRGGYTF. Full variable domain (outside the CDR3, taken from reference TRBV19 and TRBJ1-2): DGGITQSPKYLFRKEGQNVTLSCEQNLNHDAMYWYRQDPGQGLRLIYYSQIVNDFQKGDIAEGYSVSREKKESFPLTVTSAQKNPTAFYLCASTENRGGYTFGSGTRLTVV.

This sequence joins TRBV19 and TRBJ1-5; tentative D call: TRBD1 (6 bases). CDR1 LNHDA and CDR2 SQIVND come from the germline V gene (reference sequence). The CDR3 is 15 amino acids. V dropped 7 bases and J dropped 1 base, with 14 bases sitting between them. The CDR3 nucleotides read TGTGCCAGTACCTTGGACAGCCGAAGCAATCAGCCCCAGCATTTT. Its protein product is CASTLDSRSNQPQHF.

The chain links TRBV29-1 to TRBJ1-4; D unresolved. The CDR3 is 12 residues long. The germline CDR1 and CDR2 sequences are SQVTM and ANQGSEA. V dropped 5 bases and J dropped 5 bases, with 9 bases sitting between them. The CDR3 sequence: CSVRRPNEKLFF. The CDR3 nucleotides read TGCAGCGTTCGGCGGCCCAATGAAAAACTGTTTTTT.

V usage is TRBV2 and J usage is TRBJ1-6; a possible D gene is TRBD1 (6 bases). The CDR3 is 16 residues long. Looked up from germline, CDR1 is SNHLY and CDR2 is FYNNEI. Trimming took 9 bases from V and 1 from J, leaving 16 bases between them. CDR3 region: CARGTSGGSYNSPLHF. Written as DNA, the CDR3 is TGTGCCAGAGGGACATCTGGGGGTTCCTATAATTCACCCCTCCACTTT.

This clone was detected a few times. The chain carries TRBV18 and TRBJ1-5; D is unresolved. Per the germline V gene, CDR1 is KGHSH and CDR2 is LQKENI. The V and J ends lost 4 bases and 3 bases respectively, with 13 bases between them. The CDR3 is 15 amino acids. The CDR3 here is CASSLEAYNNQPQHF. DNA of the CDR3: TGTGCCAGCTCACTTGAGGCCTATAACAATCAGCCCCAGCATTTT.

CDR3: CASSSETLYRDEQFF. CDR3 nucleotides: TGTGCCAGCAGCTCAGAGACCCTTTACAGGGACGAGCAGTTCTTC. The chain has TRBV3-1 (or the pseudogene TRBV3-2) and TRBJ2-1; D is possibly TRBD1 (6 bases). Trimming cost V 5 bases and J 10 bases, with 21 bases left between them. The CDR3 has 15 amino acids. CDR1 is LGHDT and CDR2 is YNNKEL in the germline V gene (reference sequence).